Here is one T cell receptor (beta chain) with its context. TCRdb's table, derived via immunoSEQ multiplex PCR, lists solely in-frame clones and lacks some. The sample consists of around 110,000 clones, 60% to 80% of them appearing once. The V and J ends lost 6 bases and 0 bases, in that order; junction bases with no gene match: 7. Germline V gene lookup returns CDR1 LNHNV and CDR2 YYDKDF (reference sequence). This CDR3 spans 16 amino acids. The data originate from a study of blood T cell repertoires in COVID-19. In the study overall: COVID-19 samples collected from the United States, Italy and Spain covered acute and convalescent phases.

This sequence was found in a human donor with acute or convalescent COVID-19. The donor label of this sample is uncertain. The chain couples TRBV15 to TRBJ1-4; 7 bases line up with TRBD1. Specimen: peripheral blood. The CDR3 DNA follows: TGTGCCACCAGGCTGGGACAGTCGTCAACTAATGAAAAACTGTTTTTT. It codes for CATRLGQSSTNEKLFF.